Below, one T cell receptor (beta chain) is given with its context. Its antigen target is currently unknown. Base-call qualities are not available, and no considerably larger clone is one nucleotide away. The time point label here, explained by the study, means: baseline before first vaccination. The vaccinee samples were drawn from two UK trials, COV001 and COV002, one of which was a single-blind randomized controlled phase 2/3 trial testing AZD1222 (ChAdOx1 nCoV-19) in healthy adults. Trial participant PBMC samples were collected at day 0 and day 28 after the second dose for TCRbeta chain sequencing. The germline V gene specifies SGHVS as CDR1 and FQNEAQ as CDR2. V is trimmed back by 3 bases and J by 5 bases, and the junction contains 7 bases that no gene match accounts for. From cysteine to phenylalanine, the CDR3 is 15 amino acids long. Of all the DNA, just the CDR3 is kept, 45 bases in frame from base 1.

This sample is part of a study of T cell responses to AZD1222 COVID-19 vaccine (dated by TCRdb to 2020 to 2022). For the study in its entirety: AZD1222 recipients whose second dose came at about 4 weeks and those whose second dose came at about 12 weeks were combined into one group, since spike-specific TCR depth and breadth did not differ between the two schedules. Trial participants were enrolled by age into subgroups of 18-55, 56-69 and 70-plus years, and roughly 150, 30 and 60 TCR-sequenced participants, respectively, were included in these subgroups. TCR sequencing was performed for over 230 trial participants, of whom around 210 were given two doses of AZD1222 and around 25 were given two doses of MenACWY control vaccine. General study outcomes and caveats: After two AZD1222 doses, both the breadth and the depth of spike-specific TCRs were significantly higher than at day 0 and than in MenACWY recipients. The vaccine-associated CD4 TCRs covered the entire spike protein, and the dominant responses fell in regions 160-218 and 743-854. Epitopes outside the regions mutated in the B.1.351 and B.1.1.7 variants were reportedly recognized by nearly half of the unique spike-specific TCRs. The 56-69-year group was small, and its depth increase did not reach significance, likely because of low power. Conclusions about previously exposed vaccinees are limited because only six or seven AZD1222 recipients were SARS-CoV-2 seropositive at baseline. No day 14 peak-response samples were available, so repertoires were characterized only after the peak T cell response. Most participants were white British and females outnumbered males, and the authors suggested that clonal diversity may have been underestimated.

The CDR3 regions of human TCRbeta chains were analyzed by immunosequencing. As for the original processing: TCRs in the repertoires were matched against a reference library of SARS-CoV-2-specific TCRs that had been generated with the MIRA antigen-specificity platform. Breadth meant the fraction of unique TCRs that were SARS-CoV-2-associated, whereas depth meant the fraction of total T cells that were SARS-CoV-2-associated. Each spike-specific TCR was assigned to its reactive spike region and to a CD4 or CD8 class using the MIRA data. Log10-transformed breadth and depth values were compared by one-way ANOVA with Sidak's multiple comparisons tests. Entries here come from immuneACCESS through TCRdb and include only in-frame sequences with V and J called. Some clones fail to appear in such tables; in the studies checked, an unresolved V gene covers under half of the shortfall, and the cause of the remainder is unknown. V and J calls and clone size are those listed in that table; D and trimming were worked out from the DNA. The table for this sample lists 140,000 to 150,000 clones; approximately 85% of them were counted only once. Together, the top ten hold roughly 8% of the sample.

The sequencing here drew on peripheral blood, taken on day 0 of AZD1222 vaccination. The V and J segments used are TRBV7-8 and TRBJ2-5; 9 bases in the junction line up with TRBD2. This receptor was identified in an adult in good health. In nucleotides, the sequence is TGTGCCAGCAGCTTGCGGGGGGGGAGAGGGGAGACCCAGTACTTC. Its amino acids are CASSLRGGRGETQYF. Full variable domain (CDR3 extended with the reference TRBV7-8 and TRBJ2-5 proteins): GAGVSQSPRYKVAKRGQDVALRCDPISGHVSLFWYQQALGQGPEFLTYFQNEAQLDKSGLPSDRFFAERPEGSVSTLKIQRTQQEDSAVYLCASSLRGGRGETQYFGPGTRLLVL.